What follows are 21 T cell receptor beta chains derived from one specimen sequenced in a study of CD8 T cells in Susac syndrome. cDNA came from roughly 0.47 to 1 ug RNA primed by random hexamers. TCRdb redid the calling of the immunoSEQ multiplex PCR reads with MiXCR, one entry per CDR3 protein. The data contain some 140,000 distinct CDR3 sequences, approximately 95% of them singletons. Sequencing was carried out using CD8+ T cells from PBMCs. The receptors originated from a human donor with Susac syndrome.

V and J are TRBV13 and TRBJ2-1; TRBD2 matches at 12 bases. In germline, CDR1 is PRHDT, CDR2 FYEKMQ (reference sequence). The CDR3 totals 15 residues. V was clipped by 2 bases and J by 7 bases; unmatched bases: 3. The CDR3: CASSLKTSGRNEQFF. DNA for the CDR3: TGTGCCAGCAGCTTAAAGACTAGCGGGAGAAATGAGCAGTTCTTC.

This clonotype was counted a single time. V gene TRBV5-6 combines with J gene TRBJ2-3; D is possibly TRBD1 (6 bases). Germline V gene data show CDR1 as SGHDT and CDR2 as YYEEEE. CDR3 size: 14 residues. V was clipped by 3 bases and J by 1 base, with 9 bases between them. The CDR3 protein is CASSSGHGTDTQYF. The CDR3 DNA sequence: TGTGCCAGCAGCTCGGGACACGGCACAGATACGCAGTATTTT.

CDR3: CAIYPGGGPAYEQYF. As DNA, the CDR3 is TGTGCCATCTACCCCGGTGGTGGGCCCGCCTACGAGCAGTACTTC. This chain joins TRBV10-3 and TRBJ2-7; D not resolved. Germline V gene sequence: CDR1 ENHRY, CDR2 SYGVKD. Trimming cost V 8 bases and J 2 bases, with 19 bases left between them. The CDR3 has 15 amino acids.

The chain couples TRBV9 to TRBJ2-3, with 7 bases that match TRBD2. This CDR3 has 15 amino acids. Germline CDR1 is SGDLS and CDR2 is YYNGEE. The junction had 6 bases not matched to a gene; V was cut back by 0 bases and J by 5 bases. In DNA form, the CDR3 reads TGTGCCAGCAGCGTAGAAGGGGACTACCTAGATACGCAGTATTTT. This encodes CASSVEGDYLDTQYF.

The J gene is TRBJ2-4, the V gene TRBV1; TRBD2 is the table's D call and was not checked against the DNA. TRBV1 is deemed a pseudogene. The CDR3 runs 18 residues. The CDR3 is CTIEVGGRLAGVTNIQYF. In nucleotides, the CDR3 is TGCACCATCGAGGTTGGGGGTAGACTAGCGGGAGTTACGAACATTCAGTACTTC.

The chain carries TRBV4-1 and TRBJ1-1, with D perhaps matching TRBD1 (5 bases). The CDR3 totals 17 residues. V lost 2 bases and J 0 bases, leaving 16 bases between the germline ends. Germline-derived CDR1 and CDR2 are MGHRA and YSYEKL. The CDR3 here is CASSQPGGRGLNTEAFF. The CDR3 DNA is TGCGCCAGCAGCCAACCAGGCGGGAGGGGACTGAACACTGAAGCTTTCTTT.

The chain joins TRBV2 to TRBJ2-7; D remains unclear. CDR1 and CDR2 (germline): SNHLY, FYNNEI. CDR3 length: 13 amino acids. Trimming took 4 bases from V and 4 from J, leaving 11 bases between them. The CDR3 DNA reads as TGTGCCAGCAGTGTGTATAGGGATTACGAGCAGTACTTC. Translation gives CASSVYRDYEQYF.

The chain carries TRBV24-1 and TRBJ2-3; 7 nucleotides match TRBD2. Germline V gene lookup returns CDR1 KGHDR and CDR2 SFDVKD. This CDR3 is built from 15 residues. V trimming: 5 bases; J trimming: 3 bases; junction bases outside the gene matches: 7. The CDR3 DNA reads as TGTGCCACCAGTGGATCGACTAGCCAAACAGATACGCAGTATTTT. It specifies CATSGSTSQTDTQYF.

This chain connects TRBV5-1 to TRBJ2-7; 12 nucleotides match TRBD2. V trimming: 1 base; J trimming: 2 bases; junction bases outside the gene matches: 4. The CDR3 extends over 16 amino acids. CDR1 is SGHRS, CDR2 YFSETQ, per germline. CDR3 sequence: CASSLTSGRLPYEQYF. CDR3 nucleotides: TGCGCCAGCAGCTTGACTAGCGGGAGGTTACCCTACGAGCAGTACTTC. The full variable domain, rest sourced from reference TRBV5-1 and TRBJ2-7, is KAGVTQTPRYLIKTRGQQVTLSCSPISGHRSVSWYQQTPGQGLQFLFEYFSETQRNKGNFPGRFSGRQFSNSRSEMNVSTLELGDSALYLCASSLTSGRLPYEQYFGPGTRLTVT.

This chain uses TRBV4-1 with TRBJ2-5, with 7 nucleotides matching TRBD1. CDR1 and CDR2 (germline): MGHRA, YSYEKL. This CDR3 region has 14 residues. The J segment lost 2 bases and the V segment lost 4 bases, leaving 4 bases of the junction unmatched. DNA for the CDR3: TGCGCCAGCAGCCCCAGGGGACAGCAAGAGACCCAGTACTTC. It translates to CASSPRGQQETQYF.

J is TRBJ1-4 and V is TRBV28; D gene uncertain. The CDR3 consists of 14 residues. V lost 5 bases and J lost 8, with 15 bases in between. Looked up from germline, CDR1 is MDHEN and CDR2 is SYDVKM. The CDR3 spells CASSTAADGEKLFF. CDR3 nucleotides: TGTGCCAGCAGTACCGCGGCAGATGGAGAAAAACTGTTTTTT.

The V and J genes are TRBV19 and TRBJ2-7, with 9 bases matching TRBD1. This CDR3 is 16 amino acids long. Germline V gene lookup returns CDR1 LNHDA and CDR2 SQIVND (reference sequence). Unmatched junction bases numbered 7, after V lost 3 bases and J lost 1 base. This chain's CDR3 is CASSIGGTGLSYEQYF. The CDR3 nucleotides read TGTGCCAGTAGTATTGGTGGGACAGGGTTATCCTACGAGCAGTACTTC.

CDR3 sequence (DNA): TGTGCCAGCAGTTTATCGGTCCATCAGCCCCAGCATTTT. Translating it yields CASSLSVHQPQHF. The chain is built from TRBV27 and TRBJ1-5; D ambiguous. Germline V gene data show CDR1 as MNHEY and CDR2 as SMNVEV (reference sequence). This CDR3 comprises 13 residues. V lost 0 bases, J lost 5 bases, and 5 bases lay in between.

This chain connects TRBV9 to TRBJ2-3; D possibly corresponds to TRBD1 (6 bases). Trimming removed 0 bases at V and 3 bases at J, with 17 bases between. The germline V gene encodes CDR1 SGDLS and CDR2 YYNGEE. The CDR3 contains 17 residues. The CDR3 region is CASSVDTGTLRTDTQYF. CDR3 DNA: TGTGCCAGCAGCGTAGACACCGGGACACTGAGAACAGATACGCAGTATTTT. Supplemented by reference TRBV9 and TRBJ2-3, the full variable domain reads DSGVTQTPKHLITATGQRVTLRCSPRSGDLSVYWYQQSLDQGLQFLIQYYNGEERAKGNILERFSAQQFPDLHSELNLSSLELGDSALYFCASSVDTGTLRTDTQYFGPGTRLTVL.

The genes are TRBV6-4 and TRBJ2-1; 8 positions match TRBD2. V lost 0 bases, J lost 7 bases, and 11 bases stayed unmatched. The germline V gene encodes CDR1 MRHNA and CDR2 SNTAGT. The CDR3 runs 17 residues. The chain's CDR3 is CASSDSRMGLEINEQFF. The DNA of the CDR3 is TGTGCCAGCAGTGACTCGAGAATGGGACTAGAGATTAATGAGCAGTTCTTC.

The chain carries TRBV12-3 or TRBV12-4 and TRBJ2-5; D is unclear. V shed 5 bases and J shed 5 bases, with 9 bases lying between them. The CDR3 extends over 12 amino acids. The CDR3 region has the DNA TGTGCCAGCAGTGCAACTTTGGAGACCCAGTACTTC. Protein product: CASSATLETQYF.

This clonotype was recorded only once. The chain recombines TRBV4-1 with TRBJ2-7, with TRBD2 matching 15 bases. The junction had 8 bases not matched to a gene; V was cut back by 1 base and J by 7 bases. The CDR3 is 17 amino acids. Per the germline V gene, CDR1 is MGHRA and CDR2 is YSYEKL. The CDR3 spells CASSQVGLAGGYGEQYF. The CDR3 nucleotides read TGCGCCAGCAGCCAAGTCGGACTAGCGGGAGGGTACGGGGAGCAGTACTTC.

This clonotype was detected only once. J is TRBJ2-7 and V is TRBV5-6, with 7 bases aligning to TRBD1. Trimming removed 3 bases from V and 4 bases from J; junction bases left unmatched: 1. This CDR3 has 12 amino acids. Per the germline V gene, CDR1 is SGHDT and CDR2 is YYEEEE. This CDR3 is CASSSDRYEQYF. CDR3 DNA sequence: TGTGCCAGCAGCTCGGACAGGTACGAGCAGTACTTC.

V usage is TRBV29-1 and J usage is TRBJ2-7, with 12 bases identical to TRBD2. Unmatched junction bases numbered 8, after V lost 2 bases and J lost 3 bases. The germline V gene has CDR1 SQVTM and CDR2 ANQGSEA. This CDR3 is 16 amino acids long. CDR3: CSVEPPETSGSYEQYF. The CDR3, as DNA: TGCAGCGTTGAACCTCCGGAGACTAGCGGGAGCTACGAGCAGTACTTC.

The chain couples TRBV20-1 to TRBJ2-1, with TRBD2 matching 8 bases. After removal of 6 bases from V and 9 bases from J, the junction contained 13 bases not matched to a gene. CDR1 and CDR2 (germline): DFQATT, SNEGSKA (reference sequence). The CDR3 consists of 14 residues. The CDR3 DNA sequence: TGCAGTGCCGATGGAAGCGGGAGTCCCGGTGAGCAGTTCTTC. As protein: CSADGSGSPGEQFF.

This clonotype was observed once. The chain employs TRBV30 and TRBJ2-3; 8 bases map to TRBD1. Germline CDR1 and CDR2: GTSNPN and SVGIG (reference sequence). The CDR3 runs to 16 residues. Losses at the gene ends were 7 bases for V and 0 bases for J; bases not matched to a gene: 12. CDR3: CALERSDRASTDTQYF. In nucleotides, the CDR3 is TGTGCCTTGGAGCGGTCGGACAGGGCCAGCACAGATACGCAGTATTTT.